These 29 T cell receptor beta chains came from one sample sequenced in a study of T cell responses to AZD1222 COVID-19 vaccine. This table comes from immunoSEQ multiplex PCR, and its TCRdb copy is limited to in-frame clones, with some not included. The table for this sample gives about 140,000 clones. The sample taken for sequencing was peripheral blood. Receptors originate from an adult in good health.

This chain uses TRBV15 with TRBJ1-2; a weak D match, TRBD1 (6 bases). Germline CDR1 LNHNV, CDR2 YYDKDF (reference sequence). V lost 3 bases and J lost 3, with 11 bases in between. CDR3 size: 14 residues. The CDR3 DNA reads as TGTGCCACCAGCAGGGAAACAGGGCACTATGGCTACACCTTC. Translation gives CATSRETGHYGYTF.

The chain couples TRBV28 to TRBJ1-4; 10 bases fit TRBD1. This CDR3 contains 15 residues. Germline lookup yields CDR1 MDHEN and CDR2 SYDVKM. Germline trimming cut 5 bases from V and 8 bases from J; bases unmatched to any gene: 8. Written as DNA, the CDR3 is TGTGCCAGCAGTCTCACCGGGACAGGGGACGAAAAACTGTTTTTT. As protein: CASSLTGTGDEKLFF.

The chain has TRBV7-2 and TRBJ2-3; D is tentatively TRBD1 or TRBD2 (6 bases each). Germline CDR1 reads SGHTA; CDR2 reads FQGNSA. V was shortened by 3 bases and J by 2 bases, with 15 bases between the two germline ends. CDR3 length equals 16 residues. In DNA form, the CDR3 reads TGTGCCAGCAGCTTTCCCGGGGGCATTGTCACAGATACGCAGTATTTT. Residues: CASSFPGGIVTDTQYF.

The chain combines TRBV30 with TRBJ2-3, with D possibly being TRBD1 (6 bases). CDR1 is GTSNPN and CDR2 is SVGIG in the germline V gene (reference sequence). CDR3 length equals 12 residues. The ends were cut back, 1 base at V and 8 bases at J, with 10 bases in the middle. The CDR3 nucleotides read TGTGCCTGGAGTGCACAGGGTTTTACGCAGTATTTT. Its protein product is CAWSAQGFTQYF.

This chain links TRBV19 with TRBJ2-2; D is perhaps TRBD1 or TRBD2 (6 bases each). Germline CDR1 is LNHDA and CDR2 is SQIVND (reference sequence). The CDR3 length is 14 residues. V lost 9 bases to trimming and J lost 1 base, with 12 bases between them. DNA of the CDR3: TGTGCCAGCGGGAGACAGGTGAACACCGGGGAGCTGTTTTTT. Its protein is CASGRQVNTGELFF.

The rearrangement uses TRBV2 and TRBJ2-7; weak D call: TRBD1 (5 bases). Germline V gene lookup returns CDR1 SNHLY and CDR2 FYNNEI. The ends were cut back, 8 bases at V and 2 bases at J, with 13 bases in the middle. The CDR3 sequence is 13 residues long. For the CDR3, the DNA is TGTGCCAGCGACATCGACAGACCCTACGAGCAGTACTTC. Amino acids: CASDIDRPYEQYF.

The CDR3 coding sequence is TGTGCCAGCTCACCCCTTAGCGGGGGAGACCAAGAGACCCAGTACTTC. This translates into CASSPLSGGDQETQYF. The chain employs TRBV18 and TRBJ2-5; TRBD2 matches 9 bases. The CDR3 contains 16 residues. The germline V gene encodes CDR1 KGHSH and CDR2 LQKENI. The junction had 5 bases not matched to a gene; V was cut back by 3 bases and J by 0 bases.

The CDR3 DNA reads TGTGCCAGCAGTGAAACTAACGTTGGGCCCCAGCATTTT. Protein product: CASSETNVGPQHF. The chain carries TRBV2 and TRBJ1-5, with D unresolved. Germline-derived CDR1 and CDR2 are SNHLY and FYNNEI. The V and J ends lost 2 bases and 9 bases respectively, with 11 bases between them. CDR3 length: 13 amino acids.

This rearrangement joins TRBV6-5 to TRBJ1-1; D is uncertain. The CDR3 length is 13 residues. The germline CDR1 and CDR2 sequences are MNHEY and SVGAGI. The germline V and J ends were trimmed by 0 bases and 10 bases, with 12 bases remaining between them. Here the CDR3 DNA reads TGTGCCAGCAGTTACTCGATAGGATCGCGAGCTTTCTTT. Amino acid sequence: CASSYSIGSRAFF.

The chain carries TRBV5-6 and TRBJ1-1; D is perhaps TRBD1 (5 bases). The CDR3 length is 15 residues. Trimming stripped 7 bases from V and 8 bases from J, with 24 bases between. CDR1 SGHDT and CDR2 YYEEEE come from the germline V gene. The CDR3 region has the DNA TGTGCCAGCTATAAATTAAGCCTGGGTTCAGGGGAAGCTTTCTTT. Its translation: CASYKLSLGSGEAFF.

This rearrangement joins TRBV7-6 to TRBJ2-5, with TRBD1 matching 9 bases. This CDR3 region has 15 residues. V lost 4 bases and J lost 4; bases outside the gene matches: 7. Germline V CDR1 and CDR2: SGHVS, FNYEAQ. Written as DNA, the CDR3 is TGTGCCAGCAGCTCCCTCCGGACAGGGGTAGAGACCCAGTACTTC. This encodes CASSSLRTGVETQYF.

The genes are TRBV27 and TRBJ1-5; the match to TRBD1 covers 8 bases. The CDR3 contains 13 residues. Per the germline V gene, CDR1 is MNHEY and CDR2 is SMNVEV (reference sequence). Trimming took 6 bases from V and 7 from J; bases not matched to a gene: 5. The CDR3 DNA is TGTGCCAGCAGAGGACAGGGTTTCCAGCCCCAGCATTTT. Its protein is CASRGQGFQPQHF.

On this clone itself: Compared with germline, one end of the junction differs, possibly owing to a read error. The CDR3 loop is CSAEPGQILF. DNA of the CDR3: TGCAGTGCTGAGCCGGGACAGATTCTCTTT. The chain employs TRBV20-1 and TRBJ1-1, with 7 bases matching TRBD1. This CDR3 spans 10 amino acids. The germline CDR1 and CDR2 sequences are DFQATT and SNEGSKA (reference sequence).

J is TRBJ2-1 and V is TRBV6-4, with TRBD2 matching over 8 bases. Per germline, CDR1 MRHNA and CDR2 SNTAGT. J was trimmed by 9 bases and V by 2 bases; bases with no gene match: 12. The CDR3 extends over 16 amino acids. The CDR3 bases are TGTGCCAGCAGTGACACGGGGACCGGGGGGGTTCGTGAGCAGTTCTTC. Protein product: CASSDTGTGGVREQFF.

The J gene is TRBJ1-3, the V gene TRBV3-1 (or the pseudogene TRBV3-2); D is unclear. V lost 10 bases and J 0 bases, leaving 13 bases between the germline ends. Germline CDR1 reads LGHDT; CDR2 reads YNNKEL (reference sequence). There are 14 residues in the CDR3. Written as DNA, the CDR3 is TGTGCCACTCGGAGAGGACTCTCTGGAAACACCATATATTTT. It specifies CATRRGLSGNTIYF.

V gene TRBV19 combines with J gene TRBJ1-5, with D uncertain. Germline V gene lookup returns CDR1 LNHDA and CDR2 SQIVND (reference sequence). Trimming left V 6 bases short and J 2 bases short, with 5 bases between. The CDR3 runs 12 residues. The CDR3 spells CASRHRNQPQHF. As DNA, the CDR3 is TGTGCCAGTAGACACCGCAATCAGCCCCAGCATTTT.

The CDR3 nucleotides read TGTGCCAGCAGCAACTCGATCACGGGACAGGGTAGGCAAGAGACCCAGTACTTC. Its protein product is CASSNSITGQGRQETQYF. The chain employs TRBV27 and TRBJ2-5, with 9 bases that match TRBD1. The length of the CDR3 is 18 residues. Trimming at V came to 6 bases and at J to 2 bases, leaving 16 bases not matched to a gene. Germline loops: CDR1 MNHEY, CDR2 SMNVEV (reference sequence).

The CDR3 nucleotides read TGTGCCAGCAGCTTGGTCAGGGACCCTTATGGCTACACCTTC. It is translated as CASSLVRDPYGYTF. The chain combines TRBV5-4 with TRBJ1-2; a weak D match, TRBD1 (5 bases). This CDR3 contains 14 residues. Trimming removed 0 bases from V and 5 bases from J, with 11 bases in between. CDR1 SGHNT and CDR2 YYREEE come from the germline V gene (reference sequence).

In DNA form, the CDR3 reads TGTGCCAGCAGTCAACAGGGAAACTATGGCTACACCTTC. Translated, it gives CASSQQGNYGYTF. The chain couples TRBV6-5 to TRBJ1-2; a weak D match, TRBD1 (6 bases). The V end was cut by 5 bases, the J end by 2 bases, with 9 bases between. This CDR3 has 13 amino acids. Per the germline V gene, CDR1 is MNHEY and CDR2 is SVGAGI.

The chain links TRBV20-1 to TRBJ2-7, with TRBD1 as a possible D gene (6 bases). Deletions cut 3 bases from V and 3 bases from J, with 12 bases between. This CDR3 has 13 residues. Germline V gene sequence: CDR1 DFQATT, CDR2 SNEGSKA (reference sequence). The CDR3 nucleotides read TGCAGTGCTAGTAGGCAGGGGCTCTACGAGCAGTACTTC. Amino acid sequence: CSASRQGLYEQYF.

CDR3 loop: CASLPRGLTGEQFF. The CDR3 DNA is TGTGCCAGCTTACCCAGGGGGCTTACCGGTGAGCAGTTCTTC. The chain carries TRBV18 and TRBJ2-1; 8 bases match TRBD1. Germline lookup yields CDR1 KGHSH and CDR2 LQKENI. The CDR3 runs 14 residues. Trimming took 7 bases from V and 9 from J; bases not matched to a gene: 11.

The gene calls are TRBV15 and TRBJ1-1, with unresolved D. CDR1 is LNHNV and CDR2 is YYDKDF in the germline V gene (reference sequence). Between the trimmed V and J ends, which lost 4 bases and 2 bases, there was a span of 8 bases. The CDR3 totals 13 residues. The CDR3 spells CATSTVGNTEAFF. Here the CDR3 DNA reads TGTGCCACCAGCACAGTAGGTAACACTGAAGCTTTCTTT.

The CDR3: CASRKGRPGEAEAFF. The CDR3 region has the DNA TGTGCCAGTAGGAAGGGACGTCCGGGAGAGGCTGAAGCTTTCTTT. The chain is built from TRBV19 and TRBJ1-1; weak D call: TRBD1 (5 bases). The CDR3 is made up of 15 amino acids. With 6 bases removed from V and 6 bases from J, the gap between germline ends came to 20 bases. Germline values: CDR1 LNHDA, CDR2 SQIVND (reference sequence). Full variable domain (rest looked up from reference TRBV19 and TRBJ1-1): DGGITQSPKYLFRKEGQNVTLSCEQNLNHDAMYWYRQDPGQGLRLIYYSQIVNDFQKGDIAEGYSVSREKKESFPLTVTSAQKNPTAFYLCASRKGRPGEAEAFFGQGTRLTVV.

This rearrangement joins TRBV4-1 to TRBJ2-5, with D possibly matching TRBD2 (6 bases). This CDR3 has 16 residues. Germline assignment: CDR1 MGHRA and CDR2 YSYEKL. The germline V and J ends were trimmed by 0 bases and 1 base, with 12 bases remaining between them. The CDR3 coding sequence is TGCGCCAGCAGCCAAGACGGCGGGACCATCCAAGAGACCCAGTACTTC. It codes for CASSQDGGTIQETQYF.

The gene calls are TRBV28 and TRBJ1-2, with D possibly matching TRBD1 (5 bases). From germline, CDR1 is MDHEN and CDR2 SYDVKM. The CDR3 contains 15 residues. V was shortened by 3 bases and J by 8 bases, with 19 bases between the two germline ends. The CDR3 DNA reads TGTGCCAGCAGTTTCGCAGGGTTGGAATCGGGAGGCTACACCTTC. It specifies CASSFAGLESGGYTF.

This sequence joins TRBV7-3 and TRBJ1-1; D ambiguous. CDR1 is SGHTA and CDR2 is FQGTGA in the germline V gene. With 2 bases removed from V and 1 base from J, the gap between germline ends came to 5 bases. The CDR3 length is 13 residues. CDR3 bases: TGTGCCAGCAGCTTAGGGTGGAACACTGAAGCTTTCTTT. Residues: CASSLGWNTEAFF.

J is TRBJ1-1 and V is TRBV5-1, with a tentative D call TRBD1 (5 bases). CDR1 is SGHRS and CDR2 is YFSETQ in the germline V gene. V lost 0 bases and J lost 1, with 10 bases in between. The CDR3 is 15 residues long. CDR3 residues: CASSLARDGNTEAFF. The CDR3 region has the DNA TGCGCCAGCAGCTTGGCCCGGGACGGGAACACTGAAGCTTTCTTT.

The V and J genes are TRBV5-5 and TRBJ1-2, with D possibly TRBD1 on 6 matching bases. Germline V gene sequence: CDR1 SGHKS, CDR2 YYEKEE (reference sequence). Trimming cost V 1 base and J 3 bases, with 7 bases left between them. This CDR3 has 13 amino acids. The CDR3 here is CASSLSGDYGYTF. CDR3 coding DNA: TGTGCCAGCAGCTTGTCAGGGGACTATGGCTACACCTTC.

The chain uses TRBV2 and TRBJ2-5; D remains ambiguous. CDR1 and CDR2 from the germline V gene are SNHLY and FYNNEI. V lost 4 bases, J lost 4 bases, and 7 bases lay in between. CDR3 length: 12 residues. Here the CDR3 DNA reads TGTGCCAGCAGTGCCCTCTCAGAGACCCAGTACTTC. Translation: CASSALSETQYF.